A selection of T cell receptor beta chains follows, all from one sample in a study of OX40 agonist ivuxolimab in advanced cancers. Measured with immunoSEQ multiplex PCR; TCRdb has only the in-frame clones, and not every one. The sample shows 75,000 to 95,000 clones, around nine tenths of them seen only once. The sequences come from CD4+ or CD8+ T cells sorted from blood, collected in a trial of the OX40 agonist ivuxolimab. The receptors shown here come from an adult with an advanced solid tumor such as melanoma, head and neck, liver or kidney cancer. The conserved cysteine and the conserved F or W are not part of the CDR3 here. Not all rows give a size; the values are once, few, many and, for expanded clones, a class.

TRBJ1-5,NA,TRBV6-5,ASSPTGTVRQPQH
TRBJ2-5,NA,TRBV7-2,ASSSYFSGETQY
TRBJ1-5,NA,TRBV19,ASSVNIGTGKVD
TRBJ2-7,NA,TRBV7-2,ASSMTRGGRYEQY
TRBJ1-4,NA,TRBV5-6,ASSWGQPNEKLF
TRBJ1-4,NA,TRBV5-5,ASSSLPFGEKLF
TRBJ2-5,NA,TRBV10-3,AISEGGLASQETQY
TRBJ1-2,NA,TRBV6-5,ASGRAGPNYGYT
TRBJ2-1,NA,TRBV29-1,SVDDGVTYNEQF
TRBJ2-3,NA,TRBV7-9,ASSLTSGGLPDTQY
TRBJ2-3,NA,TRBV5-5,ASSSRTSLYADTQY
TRBJ1-1,NA,TRBV25-1,AGGTRKTEAF
TRBJ2-5,NA,TRBV6-5,ASSYSLTAYQETQY
TRBJ1-4,NA,TRBV28,ASSMQQGANEKLF
TRBJ1-2,NA,TRBV27,ASSLSSGTGYGYT
TRBJ1-4,NA,TRBV9,ASSVTATNEKLF
TRBJ2-3,NA,TRBV27,ASSSPRQRGSDTQY
TRBJ2-6,once,TRBV6-5,ASSYSRPSGANVLT
TRBJ2-2,NA,TRBV10-3,AIRKTGLGTGELF
TRBJ1-5,NA,TRBV7-2,ASSLAPLGDQPQH
TRBJ2-3,NA,TRBV7-8,ASSTDRDSFTDTQY
TRBJ1-1,NA,TRBV29-1,SVGPGGTEAF
TRBJ2-7,once,TRBV27,ASTRGAPGAYEQY
TRBJ1-2,NA,TRBV6-5,ASSAARIDYGYT
TRBJ2-7,NA,TRBV5-6,ASSLGKYEQY
TRBJ2-3,NA,TRBV7-2,ASSLVGDTQY
TRBJ2-7,NA,TRBV6-5,ASSYGQGSPYEQY
TRBJ2-1,NA,TRBV7-2,ASSLEGLGLSEQF
TRBJ1-2,NA,TRBV30,AWNSQGGRHT
TRBJ2-5,NA,TRBV5-1,ASSPGAGVRETQY
TRBJ1-2,NA,TRBV10-3,AISYRDIYGYT
TRBJ1-1,NA,TRBV11-2,ASGVSNSNTEAF
TRBJ2-3,once,TRBV5-1,ASSFGGRPGDTQY
TRBJ1-5,NA,TRBV2,ASSEALTGRQPQH
TRBJ2-5,few,TRBV7-6,ASSLQRETQY
TRBJ2-5,NA,TRBV30,AWSVGRKRDQETQY
TRBJ2-7,NA,TRBV6-5,ASRKGYEQY
TRBJ2-3,NA,TRBV4-1,ASSRGVIAASTDTQY
TRBJ1-5,NA,TRBV28,ASSFSGQPQH
TRBJ1-2,NA,TRBV7-6,ASSLVVPGQGGGGYT